This T cell receptor beta chain is drawn from a study of T cells after yellow fever vaccination. The germline V gene encodes CDR1 MNHEY and CDR2 SVGEGT. V lost 2 bases and J 5 bases, leaving 6 bases between the germline ends. The CDR3 is 12 residues long. This clonotype occurred many times. The antigen is undetermined. Points from the study as a whole: The study found a weaker secondary response that peaked faster, day 5 versus 15. Relatively few clonotypes were ones that appeared in both CD4 and CD8 compartments. Post-booster reappearance was seen for most primary-vaccination clones (nearly 97% CD4, around 91% CD8).

A 5'RACE template-switching step, the method used to make TCR cDNA, added a universal primer site and UMIs. TCRdb processed the 5' RACE reads anew with MiXCR; each CDR3 protein has one entry. The sample carries a few hundred thousand distinct CDR3 sequences, around 7.3% recorded once. The receptor was derived from a man younger than 35 who received the YFV17D yellow fever vaccine. The chain employs TRBV6-2 or TRBV6-3 and TRBJ2-5; D call uncertain. The sample here was PBMCs, taken roughly 47 days after the first yellow fever vaccination. CDR3 sequence (DNA): TGTGCCAGCAGTTACGGGCGGGAGACCCAGTACTTC. Translating gives CASSYGRETQYF.